Below are 16 T cell receptor beta chains sequenced from a single sample in a study of a mutant IDH1 vaccine in newly diagnosed glioma (dated by TCRdb to the early 2020s). Receptor amplification or capture employed the immunoSEQ multiplex PCR assay. TCRdb holds this immuneACCESS table with in-frame rearrangements only. Some clones are missing; in checked studies, unresolved V genes explain under half, and the rest has no known cause. The sample table lists over 40,000 clones, approximately 92% of them with a count of one. The ten largest account for approximately 1.6% of the sample. In the paper's terms, the time point label means: week 35, safety follow-up. Each vaccine dose was 300 ug of a 20-mer mutant IDH1 peptide in Montanide, given subcutaneously with topical imiquimod. No antigens are known for them. Sample: PBMCs, taken from a glioma patient whose treatment included an IDH1 peptide vaccine. The receptors derive from a man aged 40-49 years with glioma.

The V and J genes are TRBV6-6 and TRBJ1-5, with a weak D call TRBD1 (6 bases). This CDR3 has 16 residues. CDR1 is MNHNY and CDR2 is SVGAGI in the germline V gene (reference sequence). V was clipped by 2 bases and J by 2 bases, with 13 bases between them. The CDR3 here is CASSYQGQGGNQPQHF. CDR3 sequence (DNA): TGTGCCAGCAGTTACCAGGGACAAGGCGGCAATCAGCCCCAGCATTTT.

Only one count was recorded for this clone. The rearrangement uses TRBV7-2 and TRBJ1-5; tentatively, D is TRBD1 (5 bases). V gave up 1 base and J gave up 1 base, with 11 bases separating them. The CDR3 length is 16 residues. Germline CDR1 is SGHTA and CDR2 is FQGNSA. This chain's CDR3 is CASSLVGAGSNQPQHF. The CDR3 nucleotides are TGTGCCAGCAGCTTAGTTGGGGCGGGGAGCAATCAGCCCCAGCATTTT.

This chain uses TRBV5-4 with TRBJ1-2; perhaps TRBD1 as D (5 bases). The CDR3 contains 15 residues. Deletions cut 2 bases from V and 0 bases from J, with 11 bases between. Per germline, CDR1 SGHNT and CDR2 YYREEE (reference sequence). The CDR3 coding sequence is TGTGCCAGCAGCTTTGGGACGGGATCTAACTATGGCTACACCTTC. It translates to CASSFGTGSNYGYTF.

This rearrangement joins TRBV7-9 to TRBJ2-5; D uncertain. Near its end, the DNA agrees better with TRBJ2-7, so the J call may be wrong. Germline V gene lookup returns CDR1 SEHNR and CDR2 FQNEAQ (reference sequence). The CDR3 covers 12 residues. CDR3 protein: CASGWGSHEQYF. Here the CDR3 DNA reads TGTGCAAGTGGGTGGGGTTCCCACGAGCAGTACTTC.

This rearrangement joins TRBV6-4 to TRBJ2-7; D is possibly TRBD2 (6 bases). The V end lost 2 bases, the J end lost 7 bases, and 15 bases lay between the germline ends. The germline CDR1 and CDR2 sequences are MRHNA and SNTAGT. The length of the CDR3 is 14 residues. CDR3 bases: TGTGCCAGCAGTGACAGAGCGGGCCTCCAAGAGCAGTACGTC. Amino acids: CASSDRAGLQEQYV.

The rearrangement links TRBV30 to TRBJ1-6; no clear D. The CDR3 extends over 13 amino acids. V lost 1 base, J lost 7 bases, and 8 bases lay in between. Germline CDR1 is GTSNPN and CDR2 is SVGIG (reference sequence). The CDR3 region is CAWSGRGNSPLHF. The DNA of the CDR3 is TGTGCCTGGAGTGGGCGAGGAAATTCACCCCTCCACTTT.

Notes on this clone: Other nucleotide sequences from this sample produce the same CDR3. The chain combines TRBV7-2 with TRBJ2-5; D not resolved. Germline-derived CDR1 and CDR2 are SGHTA and FQGNSA. Trimming left V 1 base short and J 5 bases short, with 11 bases between. The CDR3 totals 14 residues. For the CDR3, the DNA is TGTGCCAGCAGCTTAGGTTCGGTTGGCGAGACCCAGTACTTC. Translation gives CASSLGSVGETQYF.

This clone was observed once. V is TRBV4-1 and J is TRBJ1-6; 8 bases agree with TRBD1. The CDR3 is 16 residues long. The V gene end was trimmed by 4 bases and the J gene end by 8 bases; junction bases not matched to a gene: 10. Germline V CDR1 and CDR2: MGHRA, YSYEKL. CDR3: CASSPGGTGTHSPLHF. In nucleotides, the CDR3 is TGCGCCAGCAGCCCCGGCGGGACAGGCACTCATTCACCCCTCCACTTT.

The V call is TRBV6-5, the J call TRBJ1-2; D not resolved. CDR3 length equals 13 residues. Germline V lookup: CDR1 MNHEY, CDR2 SVGAGI. V was pared by 1 base and J by 3 bases, with 6 bases between. The CDR3 DNA reads as TGTGCCAGCAGTTACTTCACGGACTATGGCTACACCTTC. Protein: CASSYFTDYGYTF.

The chain employs TRBV30 and TRBJ2-1; 8 bases map to TRBD2. The CDR3 consists of 17 residues. Trimming cost V 4 bases and J 0 bases; bases outside gene matches: 11. CDR1 is GTSNPN, CDR2 SVGIG, per germline (reference sequence). CDR3 in amino acids: CAWTSRGGMSSYNEQFF. In DNA form, the CDR3 reads TGTGCCTGGACCTCCCGGGGGGGAATGAGCTCCTACAATGAGCAGTTCTTC.

In nucleotides, the CDR3 is TGCGCCAGCAGCTTGGCGGGAACCGGGGAGCTGTTTTTT. Translation: CASSLAGTGELFF. The chain combines TRBV5-1 with TRBJ2-2; possible D gene TRBD2, 5 bases. The germline V and J ends were trimmed by 0 bases and 5 bases, with 5 bases remaining between them. The CDR3 consists of 13 residues. Germline CDR1 reads SGHRS; CDR2 reads YFSETQ.

The J gene is TRBJ1-5, the V gene TRBV2, with 7 bases matching TRBD1. V trimming: 5 bases; J trimming: 7 bases; junction bases outside the gene matches: 5. CDR1 SNHLY and CDR2 FYNNEI come from the germline V gene. The CDR3 contains 13 residues. In DNA form, the CDR3 reads TGTGCCAGCAGTTACAGGGGCGGCCAGCCCCAGCATTTT. Amino acid sequence: CASSYRGGQPQHF.

V is TRBV5-1 and J is TRBJ2-1; either TRBD1 or TRBD2 may supply D (5 bases each). V shed 3 bases and J shed 5 bases, with 15 bases lying between them. The CDR3 is made up of 15 amino acids. Germline V CDR1 and CDR2: SGHRS, YFSETQ. CDR3 coding DNA: TGCGCCAGCAGCTGGAGTGGGACCCCGAACAATGAGCAGTTCTTC. This encodes CASSWSGTPNNEQFF. The complete variable domain, with remaining parts taken from reference TRBV5-1 and TRBJ2-1, reads KAGVTQTPRYLIKTRGQQVTLSCSPISGHRSVSWYQQTPGQGLQFLFEYFSETQRNKGNFPGRFSGRQFSNSRSEMNVSTLELGDSALYLCASSWSGTPNNEQFFGPGTRLTVL.

The chain couples TRBV2 to TRBJ2-2; maybe TRBD1 (6 bases). Trimming took off 3 bases at V and 1 base at J, with 12 bases between the two ends. The CDR3 is made up of 16 amino acids. CDR1 is SNHLY, CDR2 FYNNEI, per germline. The DNA of the CDR3 is TGTGCCAGCAGTGAGCGGACAGTACTGAACACCGGGGAGCTGTTTTTT. This translates into CASSERTVLNTGELFF.

The chain combines TRBV15 with TRBJ2-6; no reliable D call. V lost 0 bases, J lost 0 bases, and 3 bases lay in between. Germline assignment: CDR1 LNHNV and CDR2 YYDKDF (reference sequence). The CDR3 runs 15 residues. CDR3 nucleotides: TGTGCCACCAGCAGAGATCACTCTGGGGCCAACGTCCTGACTTTC. Amino acids: CATSRDHSGANVLTF.

The CDR3 DNA follows: TGTGCCAGCAGCTTAGCTGACCCCGGTACGCAGTATTTT. Translating gives CASSLADPGTQYF. The chain joins TRBV11-2 to TRBJ2-3; D call uncertain. CDR3 length: 13 residues. The germline V gene encodes CDR1 SGHAT and CDR2 FQNNGV. Trimming pared 1 base from V and 8 bases from J, leaving 10 bases between.